In its sample, the clone carrying this T cell receptor (beta chain) was seen many times. Its specificity is not known. The sample belongs to a study of spatial heterogeneity in lung cancer. Study observations and caveats: The study found that expanded intratumoral alpha and beta TCR counts tracked tumor mutation counts. The study found that ubiquitous and regional expanded TCR counts tracked ubiquitous and regional nonsynonymous mutations, respectively.

Germline CDR1 and CDR2: SGHDN and FVKESK. The trim removed 4 bases at V and 2 bases at J, leaving 2 bases unmatched. This CDR3 comprises 14 residues. Noted time point: sample taken at primary tumor resection. Unsorted tumor, nontumor lung tissue or cryopreserved PBMC supplied the whole RNA. TCRdb re-called the 5' RACE reads through MiXCR, storing one row per CDR3 protein. The sample holds 21,000 or so distinct CDR3 sequences; 5% to 7.5% are singletons and the top ten take about a tenth. This TCR derives from a male donor with early-stage non-small cell lung cancer. The chain joins TRBV14 to TRBJ2-3; 8 bases fit TRBD2. This specimen consisted of lung tumor tissue, obtained at surgery. This CDR3 is CASSRSGATDTQYF. The CDR3 nucleotides are TGTGCCAGCAGCCGTAGCGGGGCCACAGATACGCAGTATTTT.